The source of this T cell receptor (beta chain) is a study of blood T cell repertoires in COVID-19. This CDR3 region has 17 residues. Trimming took 0 bases from V and 0 from J; bases not matched to a gene: 4. Germline loops: CDR1 SGHNT, CDR2 YYREEE (reference sequence). The authors' processing: By means of reference gene primer amplification, nucleated cell counts were estimated. Clones were read by immunoSEQ multiplex PCR, and TCRdb kept only the in-frame ones, dropping some. V, J and clone size reflect that table, while D and trimming were determined from the DNA. The table lists 110,000 to 150,000 clones, around 84% of them singletons, with around 8.2% in the top ten.

This TCR was sampled from a woman aged 55-70 years with acute or convalescent COVID-19. This rearrangement joins TRBV5-4 to TRBJ2-5; 11 nucleotides match TRBD2. The specimen sequenced was peripheral blood. CDR3 sequence: CASSLGSSGGNQETQYF. The CDR3 DNA is TGTGCCAGCAGCTTGGGGTCTAGCGGGGGGAACCAAGAGACCCAGTACTTC.